The 21 T cell receptor beta chains given below trace back to one sample, sequenced in a study of T-cell memory formation after mild COVID-19. From the 5' RACE reads, TCRdb called clonotypes with MiXCR, one entry per CDR3 protein. The sample yields 35,000 to 50,000 distinct CDR3 sequences, 5.5% to 8.5% seen once. The sequencing sample was made of PBMCs or a T cell subset sorted from them (not recorded which). These receptors came from an adult who had mild COVID-19 (a few samples of this study predate the infection). Cell type and time point are not known.

This clonotype was detected only a few times. The chain uses TRBV27 and TRBJ2-4, with 7 bases identical to TRBD1. V gave up 6 bases and J gave up 3 bases; unmatched junction bases: 8. The germline gives CDR1 MNHEY, CDR2 SMNVEV (reference sequence). The CDR3 length is 15 residues. This chain's CDR3 is CASSRGQVNKNIQYF. The CDR3 nucleotides are TGTGCCAGCAGCCGAGGACAGGTTAACAAAAACATTCAGTACTTC.

By share of the sample, this clonotype is medium-sized. The gene calls are TRBV5-1 and TRBJ2-1; D not certain. Germline assignment: CDR1 SGHRS and CDR2 YFSETQ. Trimming took 1 base from V and 5 from J, leaving 10 bases between them. CDR3 length: 14 amino acids. CDR3 DNA sequence: TGCGCCAGCAGCTTGACGGTACAAAACAATGAGCAGTTCTTC. As protein: CASSLTVQNNEQFF.

The gene calls are TRBV7-9 and TRBJ2-5, with D possibly TRBD2 on 5 matching bases. V gave up 7 bases and J gave up 2 bases, with 17 bases separating them. The CDR3 loop spans 15 amino acids. CDR1 SEHNR and CDR2 FQNEAQ come from the germline V gene (reference sequence). The CDR3 DNA is TGTGCCAGCACCTTCGGTTTAGGGAGTCAAGAGACCCAGTACTTC. Its translation: CASTFGLGSQETQYF.

In this sample, this clonotype turned up many times. This sequence joins TRBV6-2 or TRBV6-3 and TRBJ2-3; weak D call: TRBD2 (6 bases). CDR3 length: 15 residues. Deletions cut 7 bases from V and 2 bases from J, with 16 bases between. Germline assignment: CDR1 MNHEY and CDR2 SVGEGT. For the CDR3, the DNA is TGTGCCAGCACCCGGGCGGGGAGACTCACAGATACGCAGTATTTT. Encoded protein: CASTRAGRLTDTQYF.

The chain links TRBV19 to TRBJ2-6, with TRBD1 matching over 8 bases. CDR1 and CDR2 (germline): LNHDA, SQIVND (reference sequence). This CDR3 region has 16 residues. J gave up 0 bases and V 6 bases, and 4 bases lay outside the gene matches. The DNA of the CDR3 is TGTGCCAGTAGCACGGGACAGGCCTCTGGGGCCAACGTCCTGACTTTC. Its protein product is CASSTGQASGANVLTF.

This clonotype was counted between two and nine times. The rearrangement links TRBV20-1 to TRBJ2-1, with D possibly matching TRBD1 (6 bases). Germline CDR1 and CDR2: DFQATT and SNEGSKA (reference sequence). The CDR3 has 13 residues. The V end was cut by 3 bases, the J end by 5 bases, with 11 bases between. The CDR3 DNA sequence: TGCAGTGCTAGTGAACAGGGAGACAATGAGCAGTTCTTC. This encodes CSASEQGDNEQFF.

The rearrangement links TRBV15 to TRBJ1-1, with D hard to call. The CDR3 runs to 15 residues. From germline, CDR1 is LNHNV and CDR2 YYDKDF (reference sequence). Trimming cost V 3 bases and J 0 bases, with 11 bases left between them. CDR3 sequence (DNA): TGTGCCACCAGCAGTACCCCGGACGTGAACACTGAAGCTTTCTTT. Encoded protein: CATSSTPDVNTEAFF.

This clonotype has a handful of counts. The chain employs TRBV24-1 and TRBJ2-6; 9 positions agree with TRBD1. The CDR3 covers 16 residues. V was clipped by 4 bases and J by 3 bases; unmatched bases: 3. CDR1 and CDR2 from the germline V gene are KGHDR and SFDVKD. For the CDR3, the DNA is TGTGCCACCAGTGAGGGGGACAGGGTTGGGGCCAACGTCCTGACTTTC. Translating it yields CATSEGDRVGANVLTF.

This clonotype was picked up many times. The J gene is TRBJ2-1, the V gene TRBV24-1; 11 bases fit TRBD2. Germline CDR1 and CDR2: KGHDR and SFDVKD. The junction had 6 bases not matched to a gene; V was cut back by 5 bases and J by 7 bases. This CDR3 is 15 amino acids long. This chain's CDR3 is CATSGTSGSWNEQFF. CDR3 bases: TGTGCCACCAGTGGAACTAGCGGGAGTTGGAATGAGCAGTTCTTC.

This clonotype was counted at least ten times. The chain employs TRBV24-1 and TRBJ2-3, with D perhaps given as TRBD1 or TRBD2 (5 bases each). Trimming took 1 base from V and 3 from J, leaving 13 bases between them. The CDR3 covers 16 residues. Per the germline V gene, CDR1 is KGHDR and CDR2 is SFDVKD. The CDR3 DNA reads as TGTGCCACCAGTGATTTCACCCGCGAGGGGACAGATACGCAGTATTTT. Translation: CATSDFTREGTDTQYF.

In the case of this clonotype: The germline gene is not matched at one end of the junction; a read error may be the cause. The rearrangement joins TRBV6-6 to TRBJ1-4; TRBD1 agrees at 7 bases. Looked up from germline, CDR1 is MNHNY and CDR2 is SVGAGI (reference sequence). The CDR3 extends over 18 amino acids. The DNA for the CDR3 is TGTGCCAGCAGTCACTCCCTACAGGGGACAGCAACTAATGAAAAACTGTTTTTT. Protein: CASSHSLQGTATNEKLFF.

J is TRBJ1-2 and V is TRBV6-1; D not resolved. Trimming left V 4 bases short and J 0 bases short, with 12 bases between. The CDR3 has 15 residues. In germline, CDR1 is MNHNS, CDR2 SASEGT. The CDR3 is CASSGRSTANYGYTF. The CDR3 DNA reads TGTGCCAGCAGTGGGAGGAGCACTGCTAACTATGGCTACACCTTC.

This clonotype was recorded at least ten times. This rearrangement joins TRBV20-1 to TRBJ2-7; TRBD2 agrees at 7 bases. The CDR3 is made up of 12 amino acids. CDR1 DFQATT and CDR2 SNEGSKA come from the germline V gene (reference sequence). V dropped 7 bases and J dropped 4; count of bases not matched to a gene: 7. CDR3: CSVAGVGYEQYF. The CDR3 DNA reads as TGCAGTGTCGCGGGAGTGGGATACGAGCAGTACTTC.

This clonotype was seen only a few times. The chain joins TRBV24-1 to TRBJ2-3; D might be TRBD1 or TRBD2, each matching 5 bases. There are 13 residues in the CDR3. Trimming took 3 bases from V and 4 from J, leaving 7 bases between them. Germline V CDR1 and CDR2: KGHDR, SFDVKD. CDR3 nucleotide sequence: TGTGCCACCAGTGATGGGGGAGCAGATACGCAGTATTTT. This translates into CATSDGGADTQYF.

V and J are TRBV3-1 and TRBJ2-5; 10 bases map to TRBD2. The CDR3 consists of 15 residues. CDR1 is LGHDT and CDR2 is YNNKEL in the germline V gene (reference sequence). V trimming: 1 base; J trimming: 9 bases; junction bases outside the gene matches: 8. CDR3 DNA: TGTGCCAGCAGCCAAGTTCAAACTAGCGGGACAGCCCAGTACTTC. Its protein product is CASSQVQTSGTAQYF.

The rearrangement joins TRBV6-2 or TRBV6-3 to TRBJ1-5; D call uncertain. Germline V CDR1 and CDR2: MNHEY, SVGEGT. This CDR3 has 16 amino acids. Trimming removed 5 bases from V and 0 bases from J, with 14 bases in between. The CDR3, as DNA: TGTGCCAGCAGTACTCAGAGTTCCTATAGCAATCAGCCCCAGCATTTT. As protein: CASSTQSSYSNQPQHF.

There are a few counts of this clonotype. V is TRBV2 and J is TRBJ1-1; D is possibly TRBD1 (6 bases). V lost 8 bases to trimming and J lost 1 base, with 11 bases between them. Germline CDR1 reads SNHLY; CDR2 reads FYNNEI. The CDR3 has 13 amino acids. CDR3 loop: CASLRTENTEAFF. The CDR3 DNA reads as TGTGCCAGCCTTCGGACAGAGAACACTGAAGCTTTCTTT. Supplemented by reference TRBV2 and TRBJ1-1, the full variable domain reads EPEVTQTPSHQVTQMGQEVILRCVPISNHLYFYWYRQILGQKVEFLVSFYNNEISEKSEIFDDQFSVERPDGSNFTLKIRSTKLEDSAMYFCASLRTENTEAFFGQGTRLTVV.

The chain carries TRBV7-8 and TRBJ1-6, with TRBD1 identical over 8 bases. Per germline, CDR1 SGHVS and CDR2 FQNEAQ. The CDR3 has 16 amino acids. The V gene end was trimmed by 5 bases and the J gene end by 7 bases; junction bases not matched to a gene: 10. The CDR3: CASSPQGDRPNSPLHF. The CDR3 DNA reads as TGTGCCAGCAGCCCCCAGGGGGACAGGCCAAATTCACCCCTCCACTTT.

Ten or more counts support this clonotype. CDR3 in DNA: TGTGCCAGCAGCTTAGAAGCCACCAGCGGGAGGGCCCATGAGCAGTTCTTC. Amino acid sequence: CASSLEATSGRAHEQFF. V gene TRBV7-2 combines with J gene TRBJ2-1, with TRBD2 matching 10 bases. CDR1 is SGHTA and CDR2 is FQGNSA in the germline V gene. V shed 1 base, J shed 8 bases, and the junction held 11 bases outside the gene matches. This CDR3 is 17 amino acids long. Supplemented by reference TRBV7-2 and TRBJ2-1, the full variable domain reads GAGVSQSPSNKVTEKGKDVELRCDPISGHTALYWYRQSLGQGLEFLIYFQGNSAPDKSGLPSDRFSAERTGGSVSTLTIQRTQQEDSAVYLCASSLEATSGRAHEQFFGPGTRLTVL.

The chain couples TRBV12-3 or TRBV12-4 to TRBJ2-3; D is unresolved. Trimming stripped 6 bases from V and 1 base from J, with 5 bases between. CDR3 length: 12 residues. The CDR3 here is CASRRGTDTQYF. The CDR3 region has the DNA TGTGCCAGCAGAAGAGGCACAGATACGCAGTATTTT.

Only a few counts were recorded for this clonotype. The chain joins TRBV7-9 to TRBJ1-1, with D tentatively TRBD1 (5 bases). This CDR3 spans 11 amino acids. The V and J ends lost 5 bases and 9 bases respectively, with 10 bases between them. The germline CDR1 and CDR2 sequences are SEHNR and FQNEAQ (reference sequence). The DNA for the CDR3 is TGTGCCAGCAGCCGATGGGACCAAGCTTTCTTT. Its protein product is CASSRWDQAFF.